This TCR beta chain was recovered during a study of memory CD4+ T cells and cytomegalovirus serostatus. Of note for this clone: Other DNA sequences in this sample translate to the same CDR3.

The sort gate was single viable CD3+CD4+CD8-CD45RO+ cells for memory CD4+ T cells. CMV serostatus came from serum IgG against pp150, pp28, p38, p52. Germline CDR1 is SQVTM and CDR2 is ANQGSEA. V was pared by 3 bases and J by 1 base, with 11 bases between. This CDR3 spans 14 amino acids. Sequencing used immunoSEQ multiplex PCR; TCRdb keeps in-frame clones, though not all of them. Here the sample spans 35,000 to 45,000 clones, about 85% being singletons. The chain carries TRBV29-1 and TRBJ2-3; TRBD2 is a possible D gene (6 bases). The clonotype was recovered from an adult in good health and CMV-seronegative. Sequences were obtained from memory CD4+ T cells from blood. As DNA, the CDR3 is TGCAGCGTTGAGCCTGGCGGGGGCACAGATACGCAGTATTTT. Encoded protein: CSVEPGGGTDTQYF.